Listed here are 14 T cell receptor beta chains from one sample, sequenced in a study of control samples from healthy donors and cancer patients (dated by TCRdb to 2018 to 2020). To prepare the library, the immunoSEQ multiplex PCR assay was applied. This immuneACCESS table, as held by TCRdb, lists in-frame sequences with V and J called but not all clones. Of the missing ones, under half trace to an unresolved V gene in checked studies; the others have no known cause. Present in this sample are 130,000 or so clones, roughly nine tenths of which were seen just once. Together, the top ten hold approximately 7.2% of the sample. The source material was blood. The source of these receptors is a man between 18 and 29 years old in good health.

The chain is built from TRBV18 and TRBJ1-1; TRBD1 aligns across 11 bases. CDR1 is KGHSH, CDR2 LQKENI, per germline. CDR3 length: 15 residues. Losses at the gene ends were 5 bases for V and 3 bases for J; bases not matched to a gene: 5. The CDR3 spells CASSVGQGAYTEAFF. CDR3 nucleotides: TGTGCCAGCTCAGTAGGACAGGGGGCTTACACTGAAGCTTTCTTT.

The V and J genes are TRBV27 and TRBJ2-1; D might be TRBD1 (5 bases). This CDR3 comprises 15 residues. The V end lost 1 base, the J end lost 2 bases, and 9 bases lay between the germline ends. Germline CDR1 reads MNHEY; CDR2 reads SMNVEV (reference sequence). CDR3 DNA: TGTGCCAGCAGTTTATTACAGGTACCCTACAATGAGCAGTTCTTC. This codes for CASSLLQVPYNEQFF.

The chain combines TRBV5-1 with TRBJ2-2, with no clear D. V was shortened by 0 bases and J by 3 bases, with 3 bases between the two germline ends. CDR3 length equals 13 residues. Germline lookup yields CDR1 SGHRS and CDR2 YFSETQ. The CDR3 region is CASSLEYTGELFF. DNA of the CDR3: TGCGCCAGCAGCTTGGAGTACACCGGGGAGCTGTTTTTT.

V is TRBV10-3 and J is TRBJ1-1; D is ambiguous. The CDR3 runs to 14 residues. V was pared by 4 bases and J by 1 base, with 10 bases between. Germline-derived CDR1 and CDR2 are ENHRY and SYGVKD. CDR3 sequence: CAISVHSGNTEAFF. DNA of the CDR3: TGTGCCATCAGTGTCCATAGTGGGAACACTGAAGCTTTCTTT.

The chain uses TRBV7-2 and TRBJ1-1; D gene unclear. V was cut by 1 base and J by 1 base, with 7 bases left in between. Germline V lookup: CDR1 SGHTA, CDR2 FQGNSA. There are 14 residues in the CDR3. CDR3 DNA: TGTGCCAGCAGCTTAGTCCCAGGGAACACTGAAGCTTTCTTT. The encoded protein is CASSLVPGNTEAFF. Using reference TRBV7-2 and TRBJ1-1 for the parts outside the CDR3, the full variable domain is GAGVSQSPSNKVTEKGKDVELRCDPISGHTALYWYRQSLGQGLEFLIYFQGNSAPDKSGLPSDRFSAERTGGSVSTLTIQRTQQEDSAVYLCASSLVPGNTEAFFGQGTRLTVV.

This chain connects TRBV2 to TRBJ2-7, with D possibly TRBD2 on 6 matching bases. V was clipped by 6 bases and J by 2 bases, with 11 bases between them. The germline gives CDR1 SNHLY, CDR2 FYNNEI. The CDR3 has 13 residues. In DNA, the CDR3 is TGTGCCAGCAGAAACGGGGGTACCTACGAGCAGTACTTC. It yields the protein CASRNGGTYEQYF.

The chain carries TRBV18 and TRBJ2-2, with D unresolved. The germline V gene has CDR1 KGHSH and CDR2 LQKENI. Trimming removed 8 bases from V and 5 bases from J, with 15 bases in between. This CDR3 spans 14 amino acids. The CDR3 coding sequence is TGTGCCAGCCCAAGTCCTTATGGAACCGGGGAGCTGTTTTTT. Protein: CASPSPYGTGELFF. Filled out from reference TRBV18 and TRBJ2-2, the complete variable domain reads NAGVMQNPRHLVRRRGQEARLRCSPMKGHSHVYWYRQLPEEGLKFMVYLQKENIIDESGMPKERFSAEFPKEGPSILRIQQVVRGDSAAYFCASPSPYGTGELFFGEGSRLTVL.

This rearrangement joins TRBV7-9 to TRBJ1-2, with D hard to call. The CDR3 loop spans 16 amino acids. Germline lookup yields CDR1 SEHNR and CDR2 FQNEAQ (reference sequence). V lost 5 bases and J 0 bases, leaving 16 bases between the germline ends. CDR3 nucleotides: TGTGCCAGCAGCGAAGGACGGACGGCTACTAACTATGGCTACACCTTC. It codes for CASSEGRTATNYGYTF.

V is TRBV2 and J is TRBJ1-1; no definite D call. Trimming removed 1 base from V and 11 bases from J, with 8 bases in between. The CDR3 contains 11 residues. CDR1 SNHLY and CDR2 FYNNEI come from the germline V gene. As DNA, the CDR3 is TGTGCCAGCAGTGAAGGGCGGTGGGCTTTCTTT. This translates into CASSEGRWAFF.

The V and J genes are TRBV5-1 and TRBJ2-1; D unclear. Trimming pared 0 bases from V and 9 bases from J, leaving 13 bases between. Germline CDR1 reads SGHRS; CDR2 reads YFSETQ. The CDR3 spans 14 residues. The CDR3 coding sequence is TGCGCCAGCAGCTTGGCCGTAAAGACCGTTGAGCAGTTCTTC. Protein product: CASSLAVKTVEQFF. The variable domain in full, with the rest retrieved from reference TRBV5-1 and TRBJ2-1, is KAGVTQTPRYLIKTRGQQVTLSCSPISGHRSVSWYQQTPGQGLQFLFEYFSETQRNKGNFPGRFSGRQFSNSRSEMNVSTLELGDSALYLCASSLAVKTVEQFFGPGTRLTVL.

CDR3 sequence: CASSPYRGGETQYF. The CDR3 DNA reads as TGTGCCAGCAGCCCCTATCGGGGGGGAGAGACCCAGTACTTC. The rearrangement links TRBV4-2 to TRBJ2-5, with 8 bases fitting TRBD2. The length of the CDR3 is 14 residues. Germline V gene data show CDR1 as LGHNA and CDR2 as YNFKEQ. V was pared by 4 bases and J by 4 bases, with 5 bases of the junction left unmatched.

This chain links TRBV2 with TRBJ2-3; 16 nucleotides align to TRBD2. V shed 6 bases and J 2 bases; nucleotides not matched to a gene: 8. The CDR3 has 18 amino acids. In germline, CDR1 is SNHLY, CDR2 FYNNEI. CDR3 amino acids: CASRAGTSGGAPTDTQYF. The CDR3 bases are TGTGCCAGCAGGGCCGGGACTAGCGGGGGGGCCCCCACAGATACGCAGTATTTT.

This chain uses TRBV7-7 with TRBJ2-7; D might be TRBD1 (6 bases). Trimming stripped 1 base from V and 2 bases from J, with 12 bases between. Germline CDR1 SSHAT, CDR2 FNYEAQ (reference sequence). The CDR3 is made up of 15 amino acids. For the CDR3, the DNA is TGTGCCAGCAGCTTAGTCACAGGGATGCCCTACGAGCAGTACTTC. Residues: CASSLVTGMPYEQYF.

The rearrangement joins TRBV5-1 to TRBJ1-6, with D tentatively TRBD1 (6 bases). CDR3 size: 15 residues. CDR1 SGHRS and CDR2 YFSETQ come from the germline V gene. Trimming stripped 4 bases from V and 6 bases from J, with 14 bases between. Here the CDR3 DNA reads TGCGCCAGCAGCCCGTGGCGGGGGCGTAATTCACCCCTCCACTTT. Protein: CASSPWRGRNSPLHF.